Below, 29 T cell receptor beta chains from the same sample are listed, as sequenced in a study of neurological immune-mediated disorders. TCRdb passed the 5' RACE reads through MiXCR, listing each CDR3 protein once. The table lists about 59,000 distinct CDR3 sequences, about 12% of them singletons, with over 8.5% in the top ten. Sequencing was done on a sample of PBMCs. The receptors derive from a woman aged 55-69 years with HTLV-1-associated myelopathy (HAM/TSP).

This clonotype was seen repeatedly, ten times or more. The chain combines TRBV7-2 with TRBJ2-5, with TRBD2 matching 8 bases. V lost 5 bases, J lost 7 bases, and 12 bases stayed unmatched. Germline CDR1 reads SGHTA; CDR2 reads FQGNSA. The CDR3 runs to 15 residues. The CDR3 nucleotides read TGTGCCAGCAGCCCGTCGGGCGGACGGGAGGGGACCCAGTACTTC. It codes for CASSPSGGREGTQYF.

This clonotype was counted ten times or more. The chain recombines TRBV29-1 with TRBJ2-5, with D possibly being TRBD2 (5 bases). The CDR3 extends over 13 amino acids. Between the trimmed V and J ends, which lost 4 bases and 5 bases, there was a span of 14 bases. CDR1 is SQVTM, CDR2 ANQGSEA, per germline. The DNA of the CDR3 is TGCAGCGTTGGTGGGAGTGCGGGTGAGACCCAGTACTTC. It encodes CSVGGSAGETQYF.

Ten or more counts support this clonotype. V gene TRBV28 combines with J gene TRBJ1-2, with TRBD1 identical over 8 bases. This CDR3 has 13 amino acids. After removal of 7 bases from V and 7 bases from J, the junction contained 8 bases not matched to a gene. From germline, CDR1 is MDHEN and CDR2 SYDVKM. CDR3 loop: CASIIGQGGGYTF. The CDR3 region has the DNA TGTGCCAGCATCATCGGACAGGGCGGTGGCTACACCTTC.

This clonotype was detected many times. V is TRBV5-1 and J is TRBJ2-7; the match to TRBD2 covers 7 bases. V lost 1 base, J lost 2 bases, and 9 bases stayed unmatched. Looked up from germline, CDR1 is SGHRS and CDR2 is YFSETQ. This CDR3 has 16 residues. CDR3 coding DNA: TGCGCCAGCAGCTTGTTGGCGGGGGAAACCGCCTACGAGCAGTACTTC. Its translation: CASSLLAGETAYEQYF.

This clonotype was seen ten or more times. CDR3 region: CASSLEGQNLDTQYF. CDR3 nucleotides: TGTGCCAGCAGTTTAGAGGGCCAGAATCTCGATACGCAGTATTTT. The V gene is TRBV28, the J gene TRBJ2-3; D perhaps matches TRBD2 (5 bases). In germline, CDR1 is MDHEN, CDR2 SYDVKM. V was clipped by 2 bases and J by 6 bases, with 15 bases between them. CDR3 size: 15 residues.

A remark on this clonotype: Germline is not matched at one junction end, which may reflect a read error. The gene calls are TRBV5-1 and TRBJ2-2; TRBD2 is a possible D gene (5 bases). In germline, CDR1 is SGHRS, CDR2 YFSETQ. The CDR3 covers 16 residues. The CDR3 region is CAISLGVVLSSGELFF. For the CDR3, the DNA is TGCGCCATCAGCTTGGGAGTAGTCTTAAGTAGCGGGGAGCTGTTTTTT.

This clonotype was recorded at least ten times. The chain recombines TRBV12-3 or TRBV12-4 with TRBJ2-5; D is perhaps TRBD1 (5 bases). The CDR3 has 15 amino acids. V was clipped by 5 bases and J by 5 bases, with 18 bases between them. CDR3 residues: CASSKGDAPPETQYF. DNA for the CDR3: TGTGCCAGCAGTAAAGGGGATGCGCCACCCGAGACCCAGTACTTC.

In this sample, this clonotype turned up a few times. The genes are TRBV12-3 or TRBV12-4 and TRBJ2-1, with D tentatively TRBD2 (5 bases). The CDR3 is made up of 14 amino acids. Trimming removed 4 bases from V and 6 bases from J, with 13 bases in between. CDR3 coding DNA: TGTGCCAGCAGTTCCCTGGTGACTACCAATGAGCAGTTCTTC. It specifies CASSSLVTTNEQFF.

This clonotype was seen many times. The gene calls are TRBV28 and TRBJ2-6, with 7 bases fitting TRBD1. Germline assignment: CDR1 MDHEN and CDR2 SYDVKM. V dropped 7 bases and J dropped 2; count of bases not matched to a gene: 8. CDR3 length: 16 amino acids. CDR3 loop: CASKPGQRAGANVLTF. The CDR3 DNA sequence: TGTGCCAGCAAACCGGGACAGAGAGCTGGGGCCAACGTCCTGACTTTC.

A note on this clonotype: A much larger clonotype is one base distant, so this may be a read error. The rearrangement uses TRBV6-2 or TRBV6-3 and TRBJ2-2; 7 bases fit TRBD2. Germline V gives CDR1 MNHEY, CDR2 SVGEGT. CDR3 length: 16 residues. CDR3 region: CASSWETSSDPGGLFF. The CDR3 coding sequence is TGTGCCAGCAGTTGGGAAACTAGCTCGGATCCGGGGGGGCTGTTTTTT.

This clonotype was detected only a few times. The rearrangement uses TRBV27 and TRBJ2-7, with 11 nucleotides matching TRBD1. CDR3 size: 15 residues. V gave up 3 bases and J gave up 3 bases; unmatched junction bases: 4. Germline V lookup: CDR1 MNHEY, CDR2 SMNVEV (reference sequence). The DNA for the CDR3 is TGTGCCAGCAGTTTGTTCGGGACAGGGGGCTACGAGCAGTACTTC. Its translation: CASSLFGTGGYEQYF.

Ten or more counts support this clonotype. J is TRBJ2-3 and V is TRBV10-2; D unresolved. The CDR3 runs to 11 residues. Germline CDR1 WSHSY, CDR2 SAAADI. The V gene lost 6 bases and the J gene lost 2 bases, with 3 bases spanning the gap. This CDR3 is CASSDTDTQYF. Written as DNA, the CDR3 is TGCGCCAGCAGCGACACAGATACGCAGTATTTT.

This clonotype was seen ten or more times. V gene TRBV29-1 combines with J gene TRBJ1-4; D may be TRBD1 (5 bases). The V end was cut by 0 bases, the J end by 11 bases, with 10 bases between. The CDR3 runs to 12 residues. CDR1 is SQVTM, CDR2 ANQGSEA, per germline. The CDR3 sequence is CSVEELGGKLFF. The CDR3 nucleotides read TGCAGCGTTGAAGAGCTGGGGGGGAAACTGTTTTTT.

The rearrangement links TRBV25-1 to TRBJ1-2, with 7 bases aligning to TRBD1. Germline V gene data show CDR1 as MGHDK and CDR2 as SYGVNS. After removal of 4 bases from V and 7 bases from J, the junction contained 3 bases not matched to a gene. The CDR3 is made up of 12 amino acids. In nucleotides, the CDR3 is TGTGCCAGCAGTGGTAGGGGGCTTGGCTACACCTTC. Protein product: CASSGRGLGYTF.

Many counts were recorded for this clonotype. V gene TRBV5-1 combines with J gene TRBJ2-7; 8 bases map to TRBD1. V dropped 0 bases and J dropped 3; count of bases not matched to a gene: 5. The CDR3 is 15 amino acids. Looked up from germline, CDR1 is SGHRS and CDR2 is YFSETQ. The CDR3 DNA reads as TGCGCCAGCAGCTTGGGACAGGGGTTCGTCTACGAGCAGTACTTC. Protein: CASSLGQGFVYEQYF.

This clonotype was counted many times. The CDR3 loop is CSVLLGNSYNEQFF. The CDR3 DNA reads as TGCAGCGTTTTGCTGGGGAACTCCTACAATGAGCAGTTCTTC. The chain has TRBV29-1 and TRBJ2-1; D is uncertain. The length of the CDR3 is 14 residues. V was trimmed by 5 bases and J by 0 bases, leaving 11 bases between them. Germline V lookup: CDR1 SQVTM, CDR2 ANQGSEA.

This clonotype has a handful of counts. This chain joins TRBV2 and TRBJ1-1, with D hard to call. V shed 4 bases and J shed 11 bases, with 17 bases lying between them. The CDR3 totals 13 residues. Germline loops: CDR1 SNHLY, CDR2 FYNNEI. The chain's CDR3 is CASSGSLEGTAFF. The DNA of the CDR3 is TGTGCCAGCAGTGGTAGTTTAGAGGGTACGGCTTTCTTT.

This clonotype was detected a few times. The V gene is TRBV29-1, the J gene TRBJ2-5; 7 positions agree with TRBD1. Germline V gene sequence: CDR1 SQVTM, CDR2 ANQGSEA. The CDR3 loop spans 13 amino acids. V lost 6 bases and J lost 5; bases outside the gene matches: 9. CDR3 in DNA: TGCAGCGTAGCGACAGGGTCAGGCGAGACCCAGTACTTC. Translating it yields CSVATGSGETQYF.

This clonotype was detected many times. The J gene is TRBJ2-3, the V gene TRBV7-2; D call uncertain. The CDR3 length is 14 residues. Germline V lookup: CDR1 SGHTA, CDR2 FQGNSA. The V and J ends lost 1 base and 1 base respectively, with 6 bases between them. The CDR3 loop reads CASSLDVGTDTQYF. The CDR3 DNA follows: TGTGCCAGCAGCTTAGATGTAGGCACAGATACGCAGTATTTT.

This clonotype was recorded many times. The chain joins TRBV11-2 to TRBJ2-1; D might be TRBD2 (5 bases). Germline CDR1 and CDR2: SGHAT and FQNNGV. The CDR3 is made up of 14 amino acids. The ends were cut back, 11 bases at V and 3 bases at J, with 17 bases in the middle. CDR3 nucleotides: TGTGCCGGATCTTATGGACTGAACTACAATGAGCAGTTCTTC. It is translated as CAGSYGLNYNEQFF.

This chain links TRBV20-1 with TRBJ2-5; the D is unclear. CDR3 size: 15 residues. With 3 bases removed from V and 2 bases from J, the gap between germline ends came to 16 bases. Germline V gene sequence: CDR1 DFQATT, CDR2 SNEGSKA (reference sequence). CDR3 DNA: TGCAGTGCTAGGATTATGGGCAAGCGACAAGAGACCCAGTACTTC. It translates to CSARIMGKRQETQYF.

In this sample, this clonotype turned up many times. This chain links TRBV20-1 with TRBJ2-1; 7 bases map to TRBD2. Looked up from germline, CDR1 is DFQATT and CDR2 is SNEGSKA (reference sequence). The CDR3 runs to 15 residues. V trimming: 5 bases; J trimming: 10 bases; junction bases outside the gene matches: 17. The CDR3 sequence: CSAPLQAGSSREQFF. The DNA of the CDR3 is TGCAGTGCTCCCCTTCAAGCGGGATCCTCTAGGGAGCAGTTCTTC.

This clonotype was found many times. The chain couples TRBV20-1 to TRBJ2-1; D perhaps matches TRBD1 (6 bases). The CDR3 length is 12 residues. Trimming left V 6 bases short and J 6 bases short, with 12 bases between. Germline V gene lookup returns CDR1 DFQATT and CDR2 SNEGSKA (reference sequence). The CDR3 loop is CSASTGPNEQFF. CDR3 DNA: TGCAGTGCATCAACAGGGCCCAATGAGCAGTTCTTC.

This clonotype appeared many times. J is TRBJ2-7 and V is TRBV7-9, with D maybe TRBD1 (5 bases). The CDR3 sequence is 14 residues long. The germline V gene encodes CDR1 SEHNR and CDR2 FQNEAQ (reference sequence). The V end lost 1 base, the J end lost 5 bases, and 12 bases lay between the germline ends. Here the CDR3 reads CASSLDQGSHEQYF. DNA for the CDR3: TGTGCCAGCAGCTTAGATCAGGGAAGTCACGAGCAGTACTTC.

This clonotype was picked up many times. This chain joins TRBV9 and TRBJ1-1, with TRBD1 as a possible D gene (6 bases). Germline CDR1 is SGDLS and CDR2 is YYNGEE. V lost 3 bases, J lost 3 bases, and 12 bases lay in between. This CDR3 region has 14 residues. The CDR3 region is CASSARGRDTEAFF. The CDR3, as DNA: TGTGCCAGCAGCGCCAGGGGACGAGACACTGAAGCTTTCTTT.

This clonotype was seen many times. CDR3 DNA: TGCGCCAGCAGCCAAGAGATTTGTCGCAATCAGCCCCAGCATTTT. This encodes CASSQEICRNQPQHF. The chain uses TRBV4-1 and TRBJ1-5; D uncertain. Germline lookup yields CDR1 MGHRA and CDR2 YSYEKL. V shed 0 bases and J shed 2 bases, with 8 bases lying between them. This CDR3 spans 15 amino acids.

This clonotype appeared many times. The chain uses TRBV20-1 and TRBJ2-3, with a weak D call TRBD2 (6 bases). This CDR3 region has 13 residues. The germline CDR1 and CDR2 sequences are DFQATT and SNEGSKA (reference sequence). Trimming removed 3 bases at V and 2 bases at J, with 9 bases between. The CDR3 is CSASGGNTDTQYF. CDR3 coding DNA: TGCAGTGCTAGCGGGGGAAACACAGATACGCAGTATTTT.

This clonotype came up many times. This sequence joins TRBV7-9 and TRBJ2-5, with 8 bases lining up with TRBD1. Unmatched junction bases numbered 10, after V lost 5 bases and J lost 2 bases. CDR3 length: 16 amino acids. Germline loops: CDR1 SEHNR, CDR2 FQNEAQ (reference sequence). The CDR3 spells CASSRFGTGLQETQYF. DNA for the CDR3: TGTGCCAGCAGCCGCTTCGGGACAGGCCTTCAAGAGACCCAGTACTTC.

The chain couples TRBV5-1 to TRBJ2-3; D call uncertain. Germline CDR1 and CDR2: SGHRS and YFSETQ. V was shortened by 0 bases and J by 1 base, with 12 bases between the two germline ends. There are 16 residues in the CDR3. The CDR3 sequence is CASSLAVGEGTDTQYF. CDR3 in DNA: TGCGCCAGCAGCTTGGCGGTCGGTGAGGGCACAGATACGCAGTATTTT.